Below, one TCR beta chain is given with its context. This clone may be a read error of a much larger clone one base away. The data were obtained in a study of blood T cell repertoires in COVID-19. The overall study: COVID-19 samples, acute and convalescent, were from the United States, Italy and Spain. The analysed material was cDNA or gDNA that came from T cells, B-cell-depleted T cells, or PBMCs.

Methods used by the authors: Quantification of nucleated cells was approximated via reference gene primer amplification. TCRdb's table, derived via immunoSEQ multiplex PCR, lists solely in-frame clones and lacks some. V, J and clone size derive from that table, while D and trimming were established from the DNA sequence. The sample shows hundreds of thousands of clones, 88% of them seen only once. V lost 3 bases to trimming and J lost 1 base, with 9 bases between them. The CDR3 totals 15 residues. Germline CDR1 is SGHNT and CDR2 is YENEEA. The source material was peripheral blood. The chain has TRBV11-3 and TRBJ2-2, with D maybe TRBD1 (6 bases). This clonotype was sampled from a woman in her forties or fifties with active or convalescent COVID-19. CDR3 DNA sequence: TGTGCCAGCAGCTTCGGACAGAAGAACACCGGGGAGCTGTTTTTT. Its protein is CASSFGQKNTGELFF. Full variable domain (rest looked up from reference TRBV11-3 and TRBJ2-2): EAGVVQSPRYKIIEKKQPVAFWCNPISGHNTLYWYLQNLGQGPELLIRYENEEAVDDSQLPKDRFSAERLKGVDSTLKIQPAELGDSAVYLCASSFGQKNTGELFFGEGSRLTVL.